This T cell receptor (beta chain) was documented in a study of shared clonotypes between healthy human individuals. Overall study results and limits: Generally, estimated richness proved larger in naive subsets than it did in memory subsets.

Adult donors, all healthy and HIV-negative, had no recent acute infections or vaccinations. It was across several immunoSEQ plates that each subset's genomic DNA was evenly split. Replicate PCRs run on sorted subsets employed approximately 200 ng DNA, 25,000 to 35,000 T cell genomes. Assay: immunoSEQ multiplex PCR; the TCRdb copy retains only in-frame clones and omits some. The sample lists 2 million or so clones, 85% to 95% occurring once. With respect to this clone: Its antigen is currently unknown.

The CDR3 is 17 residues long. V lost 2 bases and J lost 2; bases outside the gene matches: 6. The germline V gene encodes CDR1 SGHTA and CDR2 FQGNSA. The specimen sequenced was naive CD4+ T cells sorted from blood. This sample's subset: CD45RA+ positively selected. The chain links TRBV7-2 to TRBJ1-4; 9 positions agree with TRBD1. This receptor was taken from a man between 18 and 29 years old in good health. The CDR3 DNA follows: TGTGCCAGCAGCTTAAACAGGGGGCGAAGGACTAATGAAAAACTGTTTTTT. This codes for CASSLNRGRRTNEKLFF.